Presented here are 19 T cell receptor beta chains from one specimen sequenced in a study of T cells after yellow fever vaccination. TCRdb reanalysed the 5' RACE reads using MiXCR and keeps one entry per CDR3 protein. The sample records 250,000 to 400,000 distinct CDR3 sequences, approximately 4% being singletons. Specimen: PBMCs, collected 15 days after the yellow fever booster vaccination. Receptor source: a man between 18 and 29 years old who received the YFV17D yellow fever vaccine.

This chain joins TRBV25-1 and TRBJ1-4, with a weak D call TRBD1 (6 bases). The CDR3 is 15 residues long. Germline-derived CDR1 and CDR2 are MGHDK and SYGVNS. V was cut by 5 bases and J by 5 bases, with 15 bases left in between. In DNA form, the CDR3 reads TGTGCCAGCAGTAATTACCGGGACACCAATGAAAAACTGTTTTTT. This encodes CASSNYRDTNEKLFF.

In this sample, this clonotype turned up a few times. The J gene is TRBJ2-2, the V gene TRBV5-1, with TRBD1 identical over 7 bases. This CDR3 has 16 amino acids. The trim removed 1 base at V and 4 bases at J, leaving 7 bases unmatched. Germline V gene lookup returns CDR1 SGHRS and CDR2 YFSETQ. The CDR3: CASSLKTGYSTGELFF. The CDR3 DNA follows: TGCGCCAGCAGCTTGAAGACAGGGTACAGCACCGGGGAGCTGTTTTTT.

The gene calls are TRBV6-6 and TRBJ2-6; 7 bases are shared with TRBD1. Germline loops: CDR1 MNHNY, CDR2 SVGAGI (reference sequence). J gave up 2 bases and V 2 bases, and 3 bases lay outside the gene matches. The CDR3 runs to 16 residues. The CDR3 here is CASSYPTGTGANVLTF. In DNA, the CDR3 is TGTGCCAGCAGTTACCCGACAGGGACTGGGGCCAACGTCCTGACTTTC.

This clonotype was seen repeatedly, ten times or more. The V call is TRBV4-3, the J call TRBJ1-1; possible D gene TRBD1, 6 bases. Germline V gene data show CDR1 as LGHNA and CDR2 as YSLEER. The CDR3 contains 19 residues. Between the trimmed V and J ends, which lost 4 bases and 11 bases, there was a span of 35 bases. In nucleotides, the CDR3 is TGCGCCAGCAGCCGAGGGAAGGGGGGACCGGGACATCCATCCGGGGAGGCTTTCTTT. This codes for CASSRGKGGPGHPSGEAFF.

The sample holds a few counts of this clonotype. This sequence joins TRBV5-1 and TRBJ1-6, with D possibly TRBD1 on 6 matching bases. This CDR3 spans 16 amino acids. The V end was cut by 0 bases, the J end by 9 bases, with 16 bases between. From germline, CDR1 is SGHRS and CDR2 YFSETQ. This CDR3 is CASSLAGQLLASPLHF. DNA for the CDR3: TGCGCCAGCAGCTTGGCCGGACAGCTTTTAGCTTCACCCCTCCACTTT.

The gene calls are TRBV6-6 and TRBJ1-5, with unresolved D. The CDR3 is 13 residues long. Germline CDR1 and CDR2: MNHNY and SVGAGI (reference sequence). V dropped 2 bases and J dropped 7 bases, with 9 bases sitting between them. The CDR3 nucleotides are TGTGCCAGCAGTTACATCGGCGGACAGCCCCAGCATTTT. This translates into CASSYIGGQPQHF.

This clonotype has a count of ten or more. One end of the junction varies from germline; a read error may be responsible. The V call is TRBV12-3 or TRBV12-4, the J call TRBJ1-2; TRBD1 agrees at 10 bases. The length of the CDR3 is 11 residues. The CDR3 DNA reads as TGTGCCAGCAGTGCCGGGACAGGGGAGGCCTTC. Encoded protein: CASSAGTGEAF.

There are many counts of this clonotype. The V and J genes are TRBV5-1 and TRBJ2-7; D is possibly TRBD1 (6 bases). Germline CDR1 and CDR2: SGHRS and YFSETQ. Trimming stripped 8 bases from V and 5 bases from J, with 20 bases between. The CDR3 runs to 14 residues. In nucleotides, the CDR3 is TGCGCCAGTAAAAGTAAGGGGGAAGTCGACGAGCAGTACTTC. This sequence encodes CASKSKGEVDEQYF. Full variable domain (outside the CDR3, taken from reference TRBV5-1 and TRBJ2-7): KAGVTQTPRYLIKTRGQQVTLSCSPISGHRSVSWYQQTPGQGLQFLFEYFSETQRNKGNFPGRFSGRQFSNSRSEMNVSTLELGDSALYLCASKSKGEVDEQYFGPGTRLTVT.

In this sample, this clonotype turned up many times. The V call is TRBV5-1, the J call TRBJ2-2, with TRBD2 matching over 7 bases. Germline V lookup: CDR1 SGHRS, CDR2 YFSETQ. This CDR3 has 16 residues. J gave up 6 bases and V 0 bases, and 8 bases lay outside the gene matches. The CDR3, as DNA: TGCGCCAGCAGCTTGGCCTCAGTAGCGGGTGCCGGGGAGCTGTTTTTT. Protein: CASSLASVAGAGELFF.

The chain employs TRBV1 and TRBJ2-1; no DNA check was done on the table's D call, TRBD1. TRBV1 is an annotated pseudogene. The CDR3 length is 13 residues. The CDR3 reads CTIHGTRNNEQFF. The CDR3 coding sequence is TGCACCATCCACGGGACCCGGAACAATGAGCAGTTCTTC.

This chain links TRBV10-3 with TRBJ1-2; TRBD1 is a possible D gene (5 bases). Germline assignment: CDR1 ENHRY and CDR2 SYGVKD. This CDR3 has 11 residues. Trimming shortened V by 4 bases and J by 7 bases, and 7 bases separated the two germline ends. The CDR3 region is CAISAGGGYTF. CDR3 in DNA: TGTGCCATCAGTGCGGGGGGTGGCTACACCTTC.

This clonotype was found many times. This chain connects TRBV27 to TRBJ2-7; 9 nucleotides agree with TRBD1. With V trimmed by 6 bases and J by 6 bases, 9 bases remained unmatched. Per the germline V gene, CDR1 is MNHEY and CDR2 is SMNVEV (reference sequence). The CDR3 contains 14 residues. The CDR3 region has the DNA TGTGCCAGCAGCCAAGGACAGGGGATAGGCGAGCAGTACTTC. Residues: CASSQGQGIGEQYF.

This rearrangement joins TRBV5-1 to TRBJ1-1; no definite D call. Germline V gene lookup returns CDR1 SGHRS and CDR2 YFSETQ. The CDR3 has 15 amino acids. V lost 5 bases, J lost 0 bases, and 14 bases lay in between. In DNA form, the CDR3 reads TGCGCCAGCAGGATCTACCCCCAAGTGAACACTGAAGCTTTCTTT. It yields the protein CASRIYPQVNTEAFF.

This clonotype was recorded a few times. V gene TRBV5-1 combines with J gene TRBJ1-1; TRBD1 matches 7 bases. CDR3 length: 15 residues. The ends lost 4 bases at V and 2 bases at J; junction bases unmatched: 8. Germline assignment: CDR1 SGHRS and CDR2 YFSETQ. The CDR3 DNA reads TGCGCCAGCAGCCCCGACAGGGAAGCCAACACTGAAGCTTTCTTT. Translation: CASSPDREANTEAFF.

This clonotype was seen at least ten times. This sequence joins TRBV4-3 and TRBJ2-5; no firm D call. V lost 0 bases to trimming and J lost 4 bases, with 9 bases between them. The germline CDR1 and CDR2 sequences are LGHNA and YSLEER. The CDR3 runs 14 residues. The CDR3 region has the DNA TGCGCCAGCAGCCAAGATTGGGCGGTAGAGACCCAGTACTTC. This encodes CASSQDWAVETQYF.

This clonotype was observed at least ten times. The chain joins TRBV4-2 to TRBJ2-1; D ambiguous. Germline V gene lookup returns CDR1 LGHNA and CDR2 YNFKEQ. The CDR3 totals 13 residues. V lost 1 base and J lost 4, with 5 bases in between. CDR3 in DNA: TGTGCCAGCAGCCAAGCAAAGTACAATGAGCAGTTCTTC. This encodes CASSQAKYNEQFF.

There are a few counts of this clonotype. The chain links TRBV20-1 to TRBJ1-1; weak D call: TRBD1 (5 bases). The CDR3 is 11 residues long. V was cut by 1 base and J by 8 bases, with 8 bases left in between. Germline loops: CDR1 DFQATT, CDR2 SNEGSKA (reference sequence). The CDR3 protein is CSARGRTEAFF. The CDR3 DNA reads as TGCAGTGCTAGAGGGCGGACAGAAGCTTTCTTT.

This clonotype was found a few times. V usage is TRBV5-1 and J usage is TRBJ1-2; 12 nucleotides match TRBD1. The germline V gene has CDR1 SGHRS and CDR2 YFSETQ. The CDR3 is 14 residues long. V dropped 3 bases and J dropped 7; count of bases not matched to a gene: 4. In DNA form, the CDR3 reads TGCGCCAGCAGCTCCGGGACAGGGGGCTTTGGCTACACCTTC. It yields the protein CASSSGTGGFGYTF.

The CDR3 DNA follows: TGTGCCAGCAGCCCCATCCACGAGCAGTACTTC. Residues: CASSPIHEQYF. The V gene is TRBV11-2, the J gene TRBJ2-7; no firm D call. The CDR3 runs 11 residues. Germline CDR1 SGHAT, CDR2 FQNNGV. The V gene lost 5 bases and the J gene lost 5 bases, with 7 bases spanning the gap.